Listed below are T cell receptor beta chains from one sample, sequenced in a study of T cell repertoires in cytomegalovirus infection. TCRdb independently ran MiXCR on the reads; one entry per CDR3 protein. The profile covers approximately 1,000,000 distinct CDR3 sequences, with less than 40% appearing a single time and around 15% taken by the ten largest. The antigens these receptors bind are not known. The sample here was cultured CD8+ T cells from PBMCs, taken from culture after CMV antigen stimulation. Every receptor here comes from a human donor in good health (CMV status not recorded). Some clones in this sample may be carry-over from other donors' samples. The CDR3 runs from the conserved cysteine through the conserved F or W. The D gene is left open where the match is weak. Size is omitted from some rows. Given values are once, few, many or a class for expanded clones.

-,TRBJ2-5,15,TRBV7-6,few,CASSLVGGAGETQYF,TGTGCCAGCAGCTTGGTAGGGGGCGCGGGGGAGACCCAGTACTTC
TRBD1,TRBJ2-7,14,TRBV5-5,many,CASSADRGGDEQYF,TGTGCCAGCAGCGCCGACAGGGGCGGAGACGAGCAGTACTTC
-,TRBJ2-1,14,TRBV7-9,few,CASSSSTATNEQFF,TGTGCCAGCAGCTCCTCGACAGCAACAAATGAGCAGTTCTTC
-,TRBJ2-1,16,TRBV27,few,CASSLASMATYNEQFF,TGTGCCAGCAGTTTGGCCTCTATGGCTACCTACAATGAGCAGTTCTTC
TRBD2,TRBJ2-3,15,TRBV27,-,CASIPAGGLTHTQYF,TGTGCCAGCATTCCGGCGGGGGGCCTCACGCATACGCAGTATTTT
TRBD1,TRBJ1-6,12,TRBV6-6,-,CASSPGTAPLHF,TGTGCCAGCAGCCCCGGGACAGCACCCCTCCACTTT
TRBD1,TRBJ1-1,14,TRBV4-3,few,CASSPPDRGTEAFF,TGCGCCAGCAGCCCACCAGACAGGGGCACTGAAGCTTTCTTT
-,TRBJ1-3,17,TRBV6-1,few,CASSEFGPADLGNTIYF,TGTGCCAGCAGTGAATTTGGGCCCGCGGATCTTGGAAACACCATATATTTT
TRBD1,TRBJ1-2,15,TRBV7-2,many,CASSLVGGSDYGYTF,TGTGCCAGCAGCTTAGTAGGGGGCTCGGACTATGGCTACACCTTC
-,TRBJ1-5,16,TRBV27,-,CASSLSATGSNQPQHF,TGTGCCAGCAGTTTATCGGCAACAGGTTCCAATCAGCCCCAGCATTTT
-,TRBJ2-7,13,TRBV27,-,CASSGAPTYEQYF,TGTGCCAGCTCGGGGGCGCCGACCTACGAGCAGTACTTC
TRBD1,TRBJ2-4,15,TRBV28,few,CASSSVGTDKNIQYF,TGTGCCAGCAGTTCGGTAGGGACAGACAAAAACATTCAGTACTTC
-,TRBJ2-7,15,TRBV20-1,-,CSARARGGPLYEQYF,TGCAGTGCTAGAGCAAGGGGGGGACCCCTATACGAGCAGTACTTC
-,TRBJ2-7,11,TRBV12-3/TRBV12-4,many,CASSSDYEQYF,TGTGCCAGCAGTTCGGACTACGAGCAGTACTTC
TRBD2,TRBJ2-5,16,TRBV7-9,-,CASSLSLAGQSPTQYF,TGTGCCAGCAGCTTAAGTTTAGCGGGGCAATCCCCGACCCAGTACTTC
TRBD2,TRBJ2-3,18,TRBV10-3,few,CAISESELSGGLRDTQYF,TGTGCCATCAGTGAGTCAGAACTGAGCGGGGGGCTCCGGGATACGCAGTATTTT
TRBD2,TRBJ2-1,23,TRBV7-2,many,CASSLPRSPLTSGSSAVNNEQFF,TGTGCCAGCAGCTTACCCCGCTCTCCTTTGACTAGCGGTTCATCTGCGGTAAACAATGAGCAGTTCTTC
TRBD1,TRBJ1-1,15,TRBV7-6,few,CASSLRTGGSTEAFF,TGTGCCAGCAGCCTCAGGACAGGGGGGAGCACTGAAGCTTTCTTT
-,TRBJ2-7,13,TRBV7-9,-,CASSLATGYEQYF,TGTGCCAGCAGCTTAGCGACAGGCTACGAGCAGTACTTC
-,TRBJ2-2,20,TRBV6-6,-,CASSYSDTGLGVEYTGELFF,TGTGCCAGCAGTTACTCGGATACTGGGTTGGGGGTGGAGTATACCGGGGAGCTGTTTTTT
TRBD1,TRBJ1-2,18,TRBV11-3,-,CASSTRKGYIRGGYGYTF,TGTGCCAGCAGCACCCGTAAGGGGTACATCAGGGGGGGTTATGGCTACACCTTC
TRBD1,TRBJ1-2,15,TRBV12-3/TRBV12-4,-,CASSPGTDLYYGYTF,TGTGCCAGCAGTCCTGGGACAGACCTATACTATGGCTACACCTTC
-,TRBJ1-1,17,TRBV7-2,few,CASSLIRDNLRDTEAFF,TGTGCCAGCAGCCTGATCAGGGACAACCTTCGGGACACTGAAGCTTTCTTT
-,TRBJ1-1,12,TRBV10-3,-,CAISEAGVPAFF,TGTGCCATCAGTGAGGCAGGGGTACCCGCTTTCTTT
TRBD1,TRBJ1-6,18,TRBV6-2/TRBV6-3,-,CASSPYARTGGRNSPLHF,TGTGCCAGCAGTCCTTACGCCAGGACAGGGGGCAGAAATTCACCCCTCCACTTT
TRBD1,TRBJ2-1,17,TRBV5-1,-,CASSFPLTGAPYNEQFF,TGCGCCAGCAGCTTCCCCCTCACAGGGGCCCCCTACAATGAGCAGTTCTTC
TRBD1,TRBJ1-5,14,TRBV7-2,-,CASSSWTGQQPQHF,TGTGCCAGCAGCTCCTGGACAGGGCAGCAGCCCCAGCATTTT
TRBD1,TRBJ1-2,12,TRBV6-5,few,CASSATGAGYTF,TGTGCCAGCAGTGCCACAGGGGCAGGCTACACCTTC
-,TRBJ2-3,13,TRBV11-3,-,CASSPRGTNTQYF,TGTGCCAGCAGCCCTAGGGGGACGAATACGCAGTATTTT
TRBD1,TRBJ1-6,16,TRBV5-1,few,CASSLESDRLGSPLHF,TGCGCCAGCAGCTTGGAGTCGGACAGGTTAGGTTCACCCCTCCACTTT
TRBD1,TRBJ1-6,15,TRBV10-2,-,CASRDRDRANSPLHF,TGCGCCAGCAGAGACCGGGACAGGGCCAATTCACCCCTCCACTTT
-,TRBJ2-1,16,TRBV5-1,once,CASSRKVGVNYNEQFF,TGCGCCAGCAGCCGGAAGGTTGGGGTCAACTACAATGAGCAGTTCTTC
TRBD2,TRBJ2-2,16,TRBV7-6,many,CASSSPERGNPGELFF,TGTGCCAGCAGCTCCCCGGAGCGGGGGAACCCCGGGGAGCTGTTTTTT
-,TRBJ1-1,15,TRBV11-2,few,CASSLDSYSNTEAFF,TGTGCCAGCAGCTTAGATTCGTACTCGAACACTGAAGCTTTCTTT
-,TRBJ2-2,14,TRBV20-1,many,CSASDSPEDGELFF,TGCAGTGCTAGTGACTCCCCGGAGGACGGGGAGCTGTTTTTT
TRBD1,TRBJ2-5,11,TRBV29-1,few,CSGRGYETQYF,TGCAGCGGCAGGGGGTACGAGACCCAGTACTTC
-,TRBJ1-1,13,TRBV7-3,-,CASSRIGGTEAFF,TGTGCCAGCAGCCGAATCGGGGGAACTGAAGCTTTCTTT
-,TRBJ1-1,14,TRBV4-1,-,CASSPTPGNTEAFF,TGCGCCAGCAGCCCGACCCCGGGGAACACTGAAGCTTTCTTT
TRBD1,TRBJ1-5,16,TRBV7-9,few,CASSRGTGGINMAQHF,TGTGCCAGCAGCCGTGGGACAGGGGGCATTAATATGGCCCAGCATTTT
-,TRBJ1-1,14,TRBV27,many,CASSLSTVNTEAFF,TGTGCCAGCAGTTTATCGACGGTGAACACTGAAGCTTTCTTT